This T cell receptor (beta chain) was captured in a study of T cell responses to AZD1222 COVID-19 vaccine. Study-level points and caveats: Clonal diversity may have been underestimated in mostly white British donors.

This CDR3 region has 13 residues. The germline CDR1 and CDR2 sequences are MNHEY and SVGAGI. V shed 2 bases and J shed 12 bases, with 16 bases lying between them. This table comes from immunoSEQ multiplex PCR, and its TCRdb copy is limited to in-frame clones, with some not included. Seen here are about 85,000 clones, over 70% observed once, and the top ten hold roughly 15%. This clone showed up just once. No antigen is known for it. The specimen was peripheral blood, collected on day 0 of AZD1222 vaccination. The rearrangement links TRBV6-5 to TRBJ1-1; no clear D. The clonotype originates from an adult in good health. In DNA, the CDR3 is TGTGCCAGCAGTTACGAGGTTTACAGCAGACCTTTCTTT. Residues: CASSYEVYSRPFF.